These 8 T cell receptor beta chains were sequenced from one sample in a study of identifying expanded T cells in peripheral blood. TCRdb's table, derived via immunoSEQ multiplex PCR, lists solely in-frame clones and lacks some. The table records 120,000 or so clones, more than 75% of them present only once. Sample: blood. The receptors shown here come from a person between 18 and 75 years old in good health.

This clone was counted a few times. As DNA, the CDR3 is TGTGCCAGCAGCCTACTGGCCCGAAGCGGGGAGCTGTTTTTT. This encodes CASSLLARSGELFF. The chain is built from TRBV2 and TRBJ2-2, with D uncertain. V gave up 6 bases and J gave up 7 bases, with 15 bases separating them. Germline V gene lookup returns CDR1 SNHLY and CDR2 FYNNEI. CDR3 size: 14 residues.

The chain has TRBV7-2 and TRBJ1-1; a weak D match, TRBD1 (6 bases). CDR3 length: 15 amino acids. Trimming took 3 bases from V and 0 from J, leaving 11 bases between them. Germline CDR1 reads SGHTA; CDR2 reads FQGNSA. The chain's CDR3 is CASSFSRGMNTEAFF. CDR3 nucleotide sequence: TGTGCCAGCAGCTTCTCCAGGGGAATGAACACTGAAGCTTTCTTT. Full variable domain (rest looked up from reference TRBV7-2 and TRBJ1-1): GAGVSQSPSNKVTEKGKDVELRCDPISGHTALYWYRQSLGQGLEFLIYFQGNSAPDKSGLPSDRFSAERTGGSVSTLTIQRTQQEDSAVYLCASSFSRGMNTEAFFGQGTRLTVV.

This clone was seen only once. V is TRBV7-2 and J is TRBJ2-1, with D perhaps TRBD2 (6 bases). This CDR3 contains 14 residues. Germline loops: CDR1 SGHTA, CDR2 FQGNSA. Trimming left V 6 bases short and J 6 bases short, with 15 bases between. The CDR3 loop is CASSLSGGTNEQFF. The CDR3, as DNA: TGTGCCAGCAGTCTTTCCGGGGGTACCAATGAGCAGTTCTTC.

The chain links TRBV7-9 to TRBJ2-7, with TRBD1 identical over 12 bases. This CDR3 has 15 amino acids. V lost 3 bases to trimming and J lost 2 bases; unmatched junction nucleotides: 2. Germline CDR1 reads SEHNR; CDR2 reads FQNEAQ (reference sequence). The CDR3 sequence: CASSLGQGAAYEQYF. The CDR3 bases are TGTGCCAGCAGCTTGGGACAGGGGGCCGCCTACGAGCAGTACTTC.

The V call is TRBV2, the J call TRBJ1-2, with D unclear. V was shortened by 5 bases and J by 7 bases, with 8 bases between the two germline ends. The CDR3 sequence is 11 residues long. CDR1 is SNHLY and CDR2 is FYNNEI in the germline V gene. Here the CDR3 DNA reads TGTGCCAGCAGTCGAGAGGCTGGCTACACCTTC. Its protein product is CASSREAGYTF.

The chain is built from TRBV7-9 and TRBJ2-1, with D tentatively TRBD1 or TRBD2 (5 bases each). This CDR3 is 18 amino acids long. Germline loops: CDR1 SEHNR, CDR2 FQNEAQ (reference sequence). V shed 2 bases and J shed 4 bases, with 21 bases lying between them. The CDR3 sequence: CASSLSPPTGTVYNEQFF. The DNA for the CDR3 is TGTGCCAGCAGCTTAAGTCCCCCGACCGGGACGGTATACAATGAGCAGTTCTTC.

The chain carries TRBV7-2 and TRBJ1-4, with 9 bases matching TRBD1. CDR3 size: 12 residues. Germline loops: CDR1 SGHTA, CDR2 FQGNSA. The ends lost 5 bases at V and 13 bases at J; junction bases unmatched: 5. CDR3 sequence (DNA): TGTGCCAGCAGCACAGGGGGCACCGCACTGTTTTTT. It codes for CASSTGGTALFF.

The table lists this clone with a few counts. The chain carries TRBV4-3 and TRBJ2-3, with 11 bases that match TRBD2. From germline, CDR1 is LGHNA and CDR2 YSLEER. Trimming took 4 bases from V and 3 from J; bases not matched to a gene: 15. CDR3 length equals 19 residues. The CDR3 reads CASSLTGIGLAGGTDTQYF. The CDR3 coding sequence is TGCGCCAGCAGCCTCACGGGGATCGGCCTAGCGGGGGGAACAGATACGCAGTATTTT.